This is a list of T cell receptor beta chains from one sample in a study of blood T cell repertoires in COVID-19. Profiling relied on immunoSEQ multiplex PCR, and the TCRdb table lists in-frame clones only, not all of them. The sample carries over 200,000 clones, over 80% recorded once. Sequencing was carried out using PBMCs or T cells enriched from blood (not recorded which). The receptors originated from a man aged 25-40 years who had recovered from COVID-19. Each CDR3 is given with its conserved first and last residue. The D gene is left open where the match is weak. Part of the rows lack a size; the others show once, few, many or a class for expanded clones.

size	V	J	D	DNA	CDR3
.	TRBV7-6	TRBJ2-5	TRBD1	TGTGCCAGCAGCCTAGGGACAGGGGCCAGAGAGACCCAGTACTTC	CASSLGTGARETQYF
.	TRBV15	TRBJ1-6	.	TGTGCCACCAGCAGGGAGGGACCGATTGGGCGCGATAATTCACCCCTCCACTTT	CATSREGPIGRDNSPLHF
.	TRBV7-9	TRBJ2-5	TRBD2	TGTGCCAGCAGCTTTCGGGAGGTGACCCAGTACTTC	CASSFREVTQYF
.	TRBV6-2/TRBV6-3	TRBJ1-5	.	TGTGCCAGCAGTTCCAGGGCCCGGAGCAATCAGCCCCAGCATTTT	CASSSRARSNQPQHF
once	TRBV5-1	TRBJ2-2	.	TGCGCCAGCAGCTTGGCCCCACAGGGAACCGGGGAGCTGTTTTTT	CASSLAPQGTGELFF
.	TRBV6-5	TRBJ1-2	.	TGTGCCAGCAGTTACCACAGGGAGGGAAGCTATGGCTACACCTTC	CASSYHREGSYGYTF
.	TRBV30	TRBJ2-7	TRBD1	TGTGCCTGGAGGACCCGGGACAGGGAGTACTTC	CAWRTRDREYF
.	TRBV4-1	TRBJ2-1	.	TGCGCCAGCGCACGCGACAATGAGCAGTTCTTC	CASARDNEQFF
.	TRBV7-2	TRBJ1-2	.	TGTGCCAGCAGCTTCCCCTGGGCCTATGGCTACACCTTC	CASSFPWAYGYTF
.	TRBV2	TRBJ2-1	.	TGTGCCAGCAGTGATCCTGGGAGGAATATATACAATGAGCAGTTCTTC	CASSDPGRNIYNEQFF
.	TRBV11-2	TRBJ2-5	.	TGTGCCAGCAGCAGCCGGGAGACCCAGTACTTC	CASSSRETQYF
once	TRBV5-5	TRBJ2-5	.	TGTGCCAGCAGCTTGGCGGGGTACCCAGGGGTCGAGACCCAGTACTTC	CASSLAGYPGVETQYF
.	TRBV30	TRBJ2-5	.	TGTGCCTGGAGTGTACTCGAGGAACAAGAGACCCAGTACTTC	CAWSVLEEQETQYF
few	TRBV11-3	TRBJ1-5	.	TGTGCCAGCAGCTTAGTTCAAGGGGGGGTGCAGCCCCAGCATTTT	CASSLVQGGVQPQHF